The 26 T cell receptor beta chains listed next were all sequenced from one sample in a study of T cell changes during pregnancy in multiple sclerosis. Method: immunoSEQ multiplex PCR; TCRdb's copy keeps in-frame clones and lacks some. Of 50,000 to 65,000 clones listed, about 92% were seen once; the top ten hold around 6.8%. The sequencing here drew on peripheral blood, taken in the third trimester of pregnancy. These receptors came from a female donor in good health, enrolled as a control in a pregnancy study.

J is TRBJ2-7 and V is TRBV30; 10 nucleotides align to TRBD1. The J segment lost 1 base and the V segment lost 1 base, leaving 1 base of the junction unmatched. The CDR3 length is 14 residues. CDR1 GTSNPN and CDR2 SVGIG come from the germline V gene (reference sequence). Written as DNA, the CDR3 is TGTGCCTGGAGTGAGGACAGGGGGTCCTACGAGCAGTACTTC. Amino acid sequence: CAWSEDRGSYEQYF.

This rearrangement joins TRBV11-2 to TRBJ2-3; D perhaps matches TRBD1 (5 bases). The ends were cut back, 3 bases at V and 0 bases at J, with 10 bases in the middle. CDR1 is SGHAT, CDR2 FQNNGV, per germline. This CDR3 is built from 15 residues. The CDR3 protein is CASSFTGSSTDTQYF. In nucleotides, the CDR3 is TGTGCCAGCAGCTTCACAGGTTCTAGCACAGATACGCAGTATTTT.

CDR3 in amino acids: CASSLGTSGRGTDTQYF. CDR3 DNA sequence: TGTGCCAGCAGCCTAGGGACTAGCGGGAGGGGCACAGATACGCAGTATTTT. This rearrangement joins TRBV5-6 to TRBJ2-3, with 16 bases fitting TRBD2. CDR3 size: 17 residues. Trimming took 4 bases from V and 1 from J; bases not matched to a gene: 3. The germline CDR1 and CDR2 sequences are SGHDT and YYEEEE.

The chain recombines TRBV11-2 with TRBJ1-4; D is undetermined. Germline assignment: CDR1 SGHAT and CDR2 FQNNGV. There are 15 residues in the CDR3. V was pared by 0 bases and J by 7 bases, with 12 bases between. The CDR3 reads CASSLDPRGIEKLFF. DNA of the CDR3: TGTGCCAGCAGCTTAGATCCAAGAGGGATTGAAAAACTGTTTTTT.

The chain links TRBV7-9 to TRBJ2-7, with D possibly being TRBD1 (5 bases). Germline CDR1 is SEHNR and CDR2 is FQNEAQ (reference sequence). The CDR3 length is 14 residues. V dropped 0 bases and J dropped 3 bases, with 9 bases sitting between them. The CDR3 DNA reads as TGTGCCAGCAGCTTAGCCCCACAGGACTACGAGCAGTACTTC. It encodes CASSLAPQDYEQYF.

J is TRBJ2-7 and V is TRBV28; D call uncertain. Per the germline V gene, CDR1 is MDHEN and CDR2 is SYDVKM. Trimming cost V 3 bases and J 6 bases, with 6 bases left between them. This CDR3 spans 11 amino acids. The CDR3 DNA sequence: TGTGCCAGCAGTTTGAGGAGCGAGCAGTACTTC. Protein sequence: CASSLRSEQYF.

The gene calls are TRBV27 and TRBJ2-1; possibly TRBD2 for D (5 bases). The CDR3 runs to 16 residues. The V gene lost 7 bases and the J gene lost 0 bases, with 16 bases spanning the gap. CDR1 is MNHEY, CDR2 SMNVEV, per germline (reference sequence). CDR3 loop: CASISGGLSSYNEQFF. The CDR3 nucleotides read TGTGCCAGCATATCCGGCGGGCTCAGCTCCTACAATGAGCAGTTCTTC.

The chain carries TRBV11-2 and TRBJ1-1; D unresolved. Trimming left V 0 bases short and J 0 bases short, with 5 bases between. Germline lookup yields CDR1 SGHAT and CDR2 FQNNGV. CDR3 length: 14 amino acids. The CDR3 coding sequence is TGTGCCAGCAGCTTAGAGCGTGTGAACACTGAAGCTTTCTTT. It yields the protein CASSLERVNTEAFF. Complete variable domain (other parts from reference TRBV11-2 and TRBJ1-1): EAGVAQSPRYKIIEKRQSVAFWCNPISGHATLYWYQQILGQGPKLLIQFQNNGVVDDSQLPKDRFSAERLKGVDSTLKIQPAKLEDSAVYLCASSLERVNTEAFFGQGTRLTVV.

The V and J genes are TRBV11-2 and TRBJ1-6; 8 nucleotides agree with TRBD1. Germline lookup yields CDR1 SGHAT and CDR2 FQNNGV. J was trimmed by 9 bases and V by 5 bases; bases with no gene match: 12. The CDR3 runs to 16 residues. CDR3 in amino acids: CASSQHTGGLGSPLHF. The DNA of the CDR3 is TGTGCCAGCAGCCAACACACAGGGGGTTTAGGTTCACCCCTCCACTTT. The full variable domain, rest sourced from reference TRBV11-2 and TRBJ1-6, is EAGVAQSPRYKIIEKRQSVAFWCNPISGHATLYWYQQILGQGPKLLIQFQNNGVVDDSQLPKDRFSAERLKGVDSTLKIQPAKLEDSAVYLCASSQHTGGLGSPLHFGNGTRLTVT.

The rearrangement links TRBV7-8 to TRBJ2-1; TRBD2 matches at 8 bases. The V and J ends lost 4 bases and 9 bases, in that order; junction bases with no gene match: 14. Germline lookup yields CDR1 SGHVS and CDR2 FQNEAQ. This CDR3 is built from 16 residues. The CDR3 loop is CASSSREAGVGGEQFF. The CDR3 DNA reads TGTGCCAGCAGCTCCAGGGAAGCGGGAGTCGGAGGTGAGCAGTTCTTC.

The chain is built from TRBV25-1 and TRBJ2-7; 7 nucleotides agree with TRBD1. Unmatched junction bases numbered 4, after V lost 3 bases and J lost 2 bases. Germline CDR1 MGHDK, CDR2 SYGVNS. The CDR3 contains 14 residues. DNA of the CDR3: TGTGCCAGCAGTGAGACAGGGATCCCCTACGAGCAGTACTTC. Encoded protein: CASSETGIPYEQYF.

This chain's CDR3 is CASSWRPAGVDEQYF. Written as DNA, the CDR3 is TGTGCCAGCAGTTGGCGGCCAGCGGGAGTGGACGAGCAGTACTTC. The J gene is TRBJ2-7, the V gene TRBV27; TRBD2 matches at 8 bases. This CDR3 spans 15 amino acids. Germline V lookup: CDR1 MNHEY, CDR2 SMNVEV (reference sequence). V was pared by 4 bases and J by 5 bases, with 10 bases of the junction left unmatched.

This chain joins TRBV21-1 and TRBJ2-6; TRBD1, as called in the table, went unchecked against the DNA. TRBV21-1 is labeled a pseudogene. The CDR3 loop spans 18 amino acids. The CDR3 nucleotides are TGTGCCAGCAGCAAAGGGGCCACCAGGGGGCTCGGGGCCAACGTCCTGACTTTC. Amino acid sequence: CASSKGATRGLGANVLTF.

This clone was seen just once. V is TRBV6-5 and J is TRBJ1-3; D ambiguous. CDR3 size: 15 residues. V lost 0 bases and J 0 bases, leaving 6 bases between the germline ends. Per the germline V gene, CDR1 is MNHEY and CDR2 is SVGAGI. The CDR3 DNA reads TGTGCCAGCAGTTACTCACTCCTCTCTGGAAACACCATATATTTT. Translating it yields CASSYSLLSGNTIYF.

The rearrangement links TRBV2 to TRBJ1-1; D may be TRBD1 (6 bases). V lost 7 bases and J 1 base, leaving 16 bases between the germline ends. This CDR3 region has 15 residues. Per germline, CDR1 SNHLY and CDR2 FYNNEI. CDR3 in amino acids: CASNVFDRSNTEAFF. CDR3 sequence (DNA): TGTGCCAGCAACGTCTTCGACAGGTCGAACACTGAAGCTTTCTTT.

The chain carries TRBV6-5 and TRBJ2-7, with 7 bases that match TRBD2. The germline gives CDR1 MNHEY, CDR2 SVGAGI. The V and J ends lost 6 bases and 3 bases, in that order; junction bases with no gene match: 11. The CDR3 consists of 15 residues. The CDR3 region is CASSAPGGGIYEQYF. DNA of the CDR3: TGTGCCAGCAGCGCGCCAGGCGGGGGTATCTACGAGCAGTACTTC.

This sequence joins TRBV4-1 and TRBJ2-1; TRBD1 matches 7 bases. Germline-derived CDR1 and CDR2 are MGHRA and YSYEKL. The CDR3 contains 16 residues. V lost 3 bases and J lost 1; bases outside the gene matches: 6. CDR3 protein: CASSHLTGKSYNEQFF. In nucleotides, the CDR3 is TGCGCCAGCAGCCACTTGACAGGGAAGTCCTACAATGAGCAGTTCTTC.

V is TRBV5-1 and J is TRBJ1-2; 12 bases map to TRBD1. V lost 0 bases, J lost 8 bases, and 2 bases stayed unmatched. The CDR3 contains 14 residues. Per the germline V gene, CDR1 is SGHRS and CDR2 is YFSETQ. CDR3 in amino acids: CASSLAGTGGGYTF. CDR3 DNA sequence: TGCGCCAGCAGCTTGGCCGGGACAGGGGGCGGCTACACCTTC. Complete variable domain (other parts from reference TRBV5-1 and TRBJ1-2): KAGVTQTPRYLIKTRGQQVTLSCSPISGHRSVSWYQQTPGQGLQFLFEYFSETQRNKGNFPGRFSGRQFSNSRSEMNVSTLELGDSALYLCASSLAGTGGGYTFGSGTRLTVV.

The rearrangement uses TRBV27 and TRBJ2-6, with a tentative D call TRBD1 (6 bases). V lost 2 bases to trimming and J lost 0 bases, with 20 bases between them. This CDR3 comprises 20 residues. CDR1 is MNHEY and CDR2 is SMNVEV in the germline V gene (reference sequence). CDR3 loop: CASSLRWIERGGSGANVLTF. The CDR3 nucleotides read TGTGCCAGCAGTTTACGGTGGATCGAGAGAGGGGGCTCTGGGGCCAACGTCCTGACTTTC.

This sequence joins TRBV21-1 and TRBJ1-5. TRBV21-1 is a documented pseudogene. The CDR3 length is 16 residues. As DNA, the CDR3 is TGTGCCAGCAGCAAAGGACCGGGAGAAGGTAATCAGCCCCAGCATTTT. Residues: CASSKGPGEGNQPQHF.

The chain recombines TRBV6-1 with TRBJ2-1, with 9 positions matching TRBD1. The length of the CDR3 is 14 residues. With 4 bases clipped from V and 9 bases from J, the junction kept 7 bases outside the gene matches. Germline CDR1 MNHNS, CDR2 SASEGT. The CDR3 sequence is CASSAQGAVAEQFF. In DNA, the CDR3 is TGTGCCAGCAGTGCACAGGGGGCCGTAGCTGAGCAGTTCTTC.

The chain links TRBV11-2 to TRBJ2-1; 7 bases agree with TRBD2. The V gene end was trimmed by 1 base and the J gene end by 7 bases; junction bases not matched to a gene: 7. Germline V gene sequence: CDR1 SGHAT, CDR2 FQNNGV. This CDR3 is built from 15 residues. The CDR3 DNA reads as TGTGCCAGCAGCTTAGGCGGGAGTTTTAGGAATGAGCAGTTCTTC. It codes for CASSLGGSFRNEQFF.

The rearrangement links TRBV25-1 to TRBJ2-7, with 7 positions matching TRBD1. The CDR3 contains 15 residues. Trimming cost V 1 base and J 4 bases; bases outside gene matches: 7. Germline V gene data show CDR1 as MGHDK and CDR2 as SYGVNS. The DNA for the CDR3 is TGTGCCAGCAGTGAATGGGGGACAGCTACTTACGAGCAGTACTTC. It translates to CASSEWGTATYEQYF.

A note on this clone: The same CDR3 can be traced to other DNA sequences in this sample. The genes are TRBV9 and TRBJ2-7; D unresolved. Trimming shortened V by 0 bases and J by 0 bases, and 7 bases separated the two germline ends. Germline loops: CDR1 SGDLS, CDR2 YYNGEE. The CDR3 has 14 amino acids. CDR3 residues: CASSVGGSSYEQYF. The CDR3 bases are TGTGCCAGCAGCGTAGGCGGCAGCTCCTACGAGCAGTACTTC.

Here the CDR3 DNA reads TGTGCCAGCAGCGTAGATGACAGGGGGCTGACCCAGTACTTC. Its protein is CASSVDDRGLTQYF. V usage is TRBV9 and J usage is TRBJ2-5, with 10 bases that match TRBD1. The CDR3 covers 14 residues. Germline CDR1 reads SGDLS; CDR2 reads YYNGEE. Losses at the gene ends were 0 bases for V and 7 bases for J; bases not matched to a gene: 3.

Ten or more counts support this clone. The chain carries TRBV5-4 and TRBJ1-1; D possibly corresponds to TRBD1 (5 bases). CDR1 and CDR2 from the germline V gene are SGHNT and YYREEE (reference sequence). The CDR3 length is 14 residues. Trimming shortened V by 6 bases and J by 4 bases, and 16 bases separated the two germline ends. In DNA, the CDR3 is TGTGCCAGCACCAGGGATTCGGACGGCACTGAAGCTTTCTTT. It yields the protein CASTRDSDGTEAFF.